The 28 T cell receptor beta chains below come from one sample, sequenced in a study of T cells in Graves' hyperthyroidism and ophthalmopathy. RNA transcripts served as the template for amplifying TCR beta CDR3 regions. RT-PCR in the first round (using the HTBI primer set) targeted the TCR CDR3. A single record per CDR3 protein comes from TCRdb applying MiXCR to the multiplex PCR reads. Seen here are roughly 170,000 distinct CDR3 sequences, around 15% observed once, and the top ten hold roughly 30%. Sequenced input: blood. The origin of the receptors is a woman aged 50 to 60 with Graves' hyperthyroidism.

This clonotype was seen many times. The chain has TRBV5-1 and TRBJ1-1; possible D gene TRBD1, 6 bases. This CDR3 comprises 14 residues. Looked up from germline, CDR1 is SGHRS and CDR2 is YFSETQ. The V and J ends lost 2 bases and 2 bases respectively, with 10 bases between them. The CDR3 region has the DNA TGCGCCAGCAGCTTCGACAGGTTTAACACTGAAGCTTTCTTT. This translates into CASSFDRFNTEAFF. The entire variable domain, with the rest obtained from reference TRBV5-1 and TRBJ1-1, is as follows: KAGVTQTPRYLIKTRGQQVTLSCSPISGHRSVSWYQQTPGQGLQFLFEYFSETQRNKGNFPGRFSGRQFSNSRSEMNVSTLELGDSALYLCASSFDRFNTEAFFGQGTRLTVV.

The chain links TRBV5-1 to TRBJ2-5, with D tentatively TRBD1 (5 bases). Trimming took off 4 bases at V and 3 bases at J, with 13 bases between the two ends. Germline CDR1 is SGHRS and CDR2 is YFSETQ. The CDR3 consists of 14 residues. The CDR3 protein is CASSINRPEETQYF. The CDR3 DNA is TGCGCCAGCAGCATTAACAGGCCCGAAGAGACCCAGTACTTC.

This clonotype was counted many times. The V call is TRBV7-8, the J call TRBJ2-1; TRBD2 might be the D (5 bases). The CDR3 consists of 15 residues. Deletions cut 1 base from V and 0 bases from J, with 7 bases between. The germline V gene has CDR1 SGHVS and CDR2 FQNEAQ. DNA of the CDR3: TGTGCCAGCAGCTTAGTGGCGGGCTCCTACAATGAGCAGTTCTTC. This translates into CASSLVAGSYNEQFF.

This clonotype was picked up many times. V is TRBV12-3 or TRBV12-4 and J is TRBJ2-1, with 10 positions matching TRBD2. There are 15 residues in the CDR3. V shed 5 bases, J shed 8 bases, and the junction held 9 bases outside the gene matches. CDR3 amino acids: CASSEQRGGVDEQFF. CDR3 nucleotide sequence: TGTGCCAGCAGTGAGCAGCGGGGGGGCGTCGATGAGCAGTTCTTC.

This clonotype was recorded many times. The chain is built from TRBV9 and TRBJ1-1, with D possibly matching TRBD1 (5 bases). Germline loops: CDR1 SGDLS, CDR2 YYNGEE. The CDR3 has 13 residues. V lost 0 bases and J 9 bases, leaving 12 bases between the germline ends. The chain's CDR3 is CASSVVTGKKAFF. CDR3 DNA sequence: TGTGCCAGCAGCGTAGTTACAGGAAAAAAAGCTTTCTTT. Full variable domain (missing parts from reference TRBV9 and TRBJ1-1): DSGVTQTPKHLITATGQRVTLRCSPRSGDLSVYWYQQSLDQGLQFLIQYYNGEERAKGNILERFSAQQFPDLHSELNLSSLELGDSALYFCASSVVTGKKAFFGQGTRLTVV.

Ten or more counts support this clonotype. The gene calls are TRBV20-1 and TRBJ1-1; a weak D match, TRBD1 (5 bases). The CDR3 is made up of 14 amino acids. V was shortened by 3 bases and J by 0 bases, with 11 bases between the two germline ends. Germline V gene lookup returns CDR1 DFQATT and CDR2 SNEGSKA (reference sequence). Here the CDR3 DNA reads TGCAGTGCTAGGAGGGGTGGTATGAACACTGAAGCTTTCTTT. This encodes CSARRGGMNTEAFF.

Ten or more counts support this clonotype. V gene TRBV29-1 combines with J gene TRBJ2-1; perhaps TRBD1 as D (6 bases). Between the trimmed V and J ends, which lost 0 bases and 7 bases, there was a span of 10 bases. The germline gives CDR1 SQVTM, CDR2 ANQGSEA. The CDR3 is 13 amino acids. The CDR3 nucleotides are TGCAGCGTTGAAGATATTCAGGGGAATGAGCAGTTCTTC. Translating gives CSVEDIQGNEQFF.

This clonotype was counted many times. This chain links TRBV6-2 or TRBV6-3 with TRBJ2-1, with 8 bases identical to TRBD1. After removal of 4 bases from V and 5 bases from J, the junction contained 10 bases not matched to a gene. This CDR3 spans 16 amino acids. CDR1 and CDR2 (germline): MNHEY, SVGEGT. The CDR3 region has the DNA TGTGCCAGCAGTTCGCCTCCAGGGGGCCTTAACAATGAGCAGTTCTTC. It specifies CASSSPPGGLNNEQFF.

This clonotype was detected ten times or more. This chain connects TRBV6-1 to TRBJ1-4, with TRBD1 matching 8 bases. The CDR3 totals 13 residues. V shed 7 bases and J 8 bases; nucleotides not matched to a gene: 6. CDR1 is MNHNS and CDR2 is SASEGT in the germline V gene. CDR3 amino acids: CASTLDRVEKLFF. The DNA for the CDR3 is TGTGCCAGCACCCTGGACAGGGTCGAAAAACTGTTTTTT.

The chain has TRBV7-9 and TRBJ1-1; 9 nucleotides line up with TRBD1. V was pared by 5 bases and J by 6 bases, with 7 bases of the junction left unmatched. CDR3 length equals 14 residues. Germline-derived CDR1 and CDR2 are SEHNR and FQNEAQ (reference sequence). This chain's CDR3 is CASSIRTGEAEAFF. The CDR3 nucleotides are TGTGCCAGCAGCATCAGGACAGGGGAGGCTGAAGCTTTCTTT.

At least ten counts were recorded for this clonotype. The chain employs TRBV10-3 and TRBJ2-3; a possible D gene is TRBD2 (5 bases). Germline CDR1 ENHRY, CDR2 SYGVKD. This CDR3 is 11 amino acids long. Trimming removed 6 bases at V and 6 bases at J, with 7 bases between. CDR3 in DNA: TGTGCCATCAGGAGGGCGGATACGCAGTATTTT. Translation: CAIRRADTQYF.

The V and J genes are TRBV5-6 and TRBJ2-1; D call uncertain. Germline V gene sequence: CDR1 SGHDT, CDR2 YYEEEE. The CDR3 is 14 amino acids. With 2 bases removed from V and 6 bases from J, the gap between germline ends came to 12 bases. Here the CDR3 reads CASSLGDVFNEQFF. The DNA of the CDR3 is TGTGCCAGCAGCTTAGGTGATGTGTTCAATGAGCAGTTCTTC.

This clonotype was seen many times. V gene TRBV27 combines with J gene TRBJ1-6, with D unresolved. The CDR3 is 15 amino acids. The V and J ends lost 5 bases and 4 bases respectively, with 12 bases between them. CDR1 is MNHEY, CDR2 SMNVEV, per germline (reference sequence). CDR3 in DNA: TGTGCCAGCAGTCCAGCTGACCGTTATAATTCACCCCTCCACTTT. The encoded protein is CASSPADRYNSPLHF.

This clonotype has ten or more counts. The V call is TRBV18, the J call TRBJ2-3; no firm D call. Germline loops: CDR1 KGHSH, CDR2 LQKENI. V dropped 3 bases and J dropped 4 bases, with 23 bases sitting between them. The CDR3 spans 18 residues. The CDR3: CASSPSSALSAGPDTQYF. The CDR3 DNA follows: TGTGCCAGCTCACCTTCTTCCGCCCTTTCGGCCGGACCAGATACGCAGTATTTT.

This clonotype was seen repeatedly, ten times or more. This chain connects TRBV7-9 to TRBJ2-1; a possible D gene is TRBD2 (5 bases). The germline V gene has CDR1 SEHNR and CDR2 FQNEAQ (reference sequence). V dropped 5 bases and J dropped 8 bases, with 16 bases sitting between them. The CDR3 loop spans 14 amino acids. CDR3 loop: CASSPPSRLDEQFF. CDR3 bases: TGTGCCAGCAGCCCCCCTAGCAGGCTGGATGAGCAGTTCTTC.

This clonotype was seen ten or more times. A single base separates this from a much larger clone, so it may be a read error. The genes are TRBV9 and TRBJ1-1; D is possibly TRBD1 (5 bases). Germline V gives CDR1 SGDLS, CDR2 YYNGEE. The germline V and J ends were trimmed by 4 bases and 5 bases, with 12 bases remaining between them. The CDR3 extends over 13 amino acids. As DNA, the CDR3 is TGTGCCAGCAGCAGCGGGGGGTGGACTGAAGCTTTCTTT. Translating it yields CASSSGGWTEAFF.

This clonotype has only a few counts. The rearrangement links TRBV12-3 or TRBV12-4 to TRBJ2-7; the match to TRBD2 covers 11 bases. Germline trimming cut 6 bases from V and 2 bases from J; bases unmatched to any gene: 3. The CDR3 runs 14 residues. Here the CDR3 DNA reads TGTGCCAGCAGGCTAGCGGGGGGCCCCTACGAGCAGTACTTC. Amino acids: CASRLAGGPYEQYF.

The table lists this clonotype with many counts. The chain carries TRBV4-1 and TRBJ2-7, with D unclear. Germline V gene lookup returns CDR1 MGHRA and CDR2 YSYEKL. CDR3 length: 13 residues. V was cut by 3 bases and J by 0 bases, with 6 bases left in between. CDR3 DNA: TGCGCCAGCAGCCAGCTGGGCTCCTACGAGCAGTACTTC. Translated, it gives CASSQLGSYEQYF.

This clonotype was recorded at least ten times. This rearrangement joins TRBV2 to TRBJ1-2, with D unresolved. Germline V gene sequence: CDR1 SNHLY, CDR2 FYNNEI. The CDR3 is 13 residues long. V gave up 4 bases and J gave up 7 bases, with 13 bases separating them. The CDR3 nucleotides read TGTGCCAGCAGTGGTGTGATAATTGGTGGCTACACCTTC. Translating it yields CASSGVIIGGYTF.

The CDR3 region is CASSLEKGGARDTQYF. CDR3 DNA: TGTGCCAGCAGCTTAGAAAAGGGGGGCGCGAGGGATACGCAGTATTTT. The gene calls are TRBV7-8 and TRBJ2-3; D may match TRBD1 or TRBD2 (6 bases each). Germline values: CDR1 SGHVS, CDR2 FQNEAQ. Trimming shortened V by 1 base and J by 6 bases, and 17 bases separated the two germline ends. CDR3 length: 16 amino acids.

V usage is TRBV6-1 and J usage is TRBJ1-2; 10 nucleotides align to TRBD1. V dropped 5 bases and J dropped 4; count of bases not matched to a gene: 7. The CDR3 loop spans 15 amino acids. Per germline, CDR1 MNHNS and CDR2 SASEGT. For the CDR3, the DNA is TGTGCCAGCAGTTCGTCCGGGACAGGGGTCTATGGCTACACCTTC. This encodes CASSSSGTGVYGYTF.

This clonotype was seen at least ten times. The rearrangement joins TRBV27 to TRBJ2-2; D is undetermined. The CDR3 covers 12 residues. CDR1 and CDR2 from the germline V gene are MNHEY and SMNVEV (reference sequence). Trimming pared 6 bases from V and 1 base from J, leaving 3 bases between. The CDR3 coding sequence is TGTGCCAGCAGAGAGAACACCGGGGAGCTGTTTTTT. This sequence encodes CASRENTGELFF.

This clonotype was found many times. The genes are TRBV6-2 or TRBV6-3 and TRBJ1-2, with D tentatively TRBD1 (6 bases). This CDR3 has 13 residues. Trimming stripped 7 bases from V and 6 bases from J, with 15 bases between. Germline assignment: CDR1 MNHEY and CDR2 SVGEGT. The CDR3 sequence: CASTVGGANGYTF. DNA of the CDR3: TGTGCCAGCACCGTGGGGGGCGCAAATGGCTACACCTTC.

This clonotype was found many times. The chain carries TRBV6-2 or TRBV6-3 and TRBJ2-7, with TRBD1 matching 7 bases. The CDR3 is 16 residues long. Germline CDR1 is MNHEY and CDR2 is SVGEGT. Unmatched junction bases numbered 15, after V lost 6 bases and J lost 4 bases. CDR3 protein: CASSSLGEGGTYEQYF. The CDR3 coding sequence is TGTGCCAGCAGCTCCCTCGGCGAAGGGGGCACGTACGAGCAGTACTTC.

This clonotype showed up many times. The genes are TRBV7-9 and TRBJ1-1; D not resolved. This CDR3 has 12 amino acids. With 5 bases removed from V and 1 base from J, the gap between germline ends came to 5 bases. Germline loops: CDR1 SEHNR, CDR2 FQNEAQ (reference sequence). The CDR3 is CASSPSNTEAFF. The CDR3 coding sequence is TGTGCCAGCAGCCCATCGAACACTGAAGCTTTCTTT.

This clonotype was seen many times. This sequence joins TRBV6-2 or TRBV6-3 and TRBJ1-5, with 9 bases aligning to TRBD1. Unmatched junction bases numbered 7, after V lost 6 bases and J lost 7 bases. CDR3 length: 14 amino acids. Germline lookup yields CDR1 MNHEY and CDR2 SVGEGT. CDR3 sequence (DNA): TGTGCCAGCAGCCCCGGGACAGGGCCACAGCCCCAGCATTTT. It translates to CASSPGTGPQPQHF.

This clonotype was seen ten or more times. The rearrangement uses TRBV9 and TRBJ2-1, with no clear D. Germline V CDR1 and CDR2: SGDLS, YYNGEE. The CDR3 spans 11 residues. Trimming cost V 3 bases and J 5 bases, with 3 bases left between them. CDR3 nucleotides: TGTGCCAGCAGCGCTAACAATGAGCAGTTCTTC. It is translated as CASSANNEQFF.

V gene TRBV2 combines with J gene TRBJ2-1; the match to TRBD1 covers 9 bases. Trimming took 1 base from V and 5 from J; bases not matched to a gene: 3. CDR1 is SNHLY and CDR2 is FYNNEI in the germline V gene. This CDR3 is built from 15 residues. Written as DNA, the CDR3 is TGTGCCAGCAGTGAAGAACAGGGGGCCCACAATGAGCAGTTCTTC. Residues: CASSEEQGAHNEQFF.